This T cell receptor (beta chain) came from a study of blood T cell repertoires in COVID-19. Study overall: Spain, Italy and the United States supplied samples that represented acute and convalescent COVID-19. PBMCs, B-cell-depleted T cells, or T cells were the source of the cDNA or gDNA that made up the material.

Germline loops: CDR1 MNHEY, CDR2 SMNVEV (reference sequence). The CDR3 runs 17 residues. V gave up 0 bases and J gave up 2 bases, with 17 bases separating them. Measured with immunoSEQ multiplex PCR; TCRdb has only the in-frame clones, and not every one. The sample includes about 64,000 clones, 84% seen only once; the top ten take 4.5% to 7%. Material for sequencing was peripheral blood. The sequence was collected from a woman aged 55-69 years with acute or convalescent COVID-19. The rearrangement links TRBV27 to TRBJ2-7; a weak D match, TRBD1 (5 bases). The CDR3 reads CASSLSIGAQPPYEQYF. CDR3 coding DNA: TGTGCCAGCAGTTTATCGATAGGGGCCCAACCTCCCTACGAGCAGTACTTC.